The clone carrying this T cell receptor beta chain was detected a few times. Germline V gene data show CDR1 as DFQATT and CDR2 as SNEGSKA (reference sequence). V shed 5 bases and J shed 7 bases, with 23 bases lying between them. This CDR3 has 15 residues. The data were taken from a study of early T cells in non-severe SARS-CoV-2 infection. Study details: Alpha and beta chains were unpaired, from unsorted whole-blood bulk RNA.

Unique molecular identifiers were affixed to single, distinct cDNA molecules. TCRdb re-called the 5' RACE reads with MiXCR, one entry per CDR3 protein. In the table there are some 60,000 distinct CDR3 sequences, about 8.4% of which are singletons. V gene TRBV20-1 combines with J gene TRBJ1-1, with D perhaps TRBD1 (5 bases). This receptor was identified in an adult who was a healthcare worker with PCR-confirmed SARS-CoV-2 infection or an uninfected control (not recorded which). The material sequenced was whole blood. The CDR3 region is CSAPKGRGIPGEAFF. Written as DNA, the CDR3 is TGCAGTGCTCCCAAGGGGAGGGGAATTCCTGGTGAAGCTTTCTTT.